The entry below gives a single TCR beta chain sequence along with its context. These data originate in a study of tumor-infiltrating lymphocytes in localized non-small cell lung cancer. The V gene end was trimmed by 7 bases and the J gene end by 7 bases; junction bases not matched to a gene: 8. CDR3 length: 14 residues. Germline assignment: CDR1 SGHKS and CDR2 YYEKEE (reference sequence). Using immunoSEQ multiplex PCR, the repertoire was profiled, and TCRdb retains in-frame clones only, with some absent. The sample lists over 5,500 clones; under 80% were seen once. V gene TRBV5-5 combines with J gene TRBJ1-6; 7 bases line up with TRBD1. The sequencing input was uninvolved lung tissue not adjacent to the tumor. The sequence was obtained from a human donor with non-small cell lung cancer. The CDR3 loop reads CASLQGQSNSPLHF. CDR3 in DNA: TGTGCCAGCCTCCAGGGACAGAGCAATTCACCCCTCCACTTT.